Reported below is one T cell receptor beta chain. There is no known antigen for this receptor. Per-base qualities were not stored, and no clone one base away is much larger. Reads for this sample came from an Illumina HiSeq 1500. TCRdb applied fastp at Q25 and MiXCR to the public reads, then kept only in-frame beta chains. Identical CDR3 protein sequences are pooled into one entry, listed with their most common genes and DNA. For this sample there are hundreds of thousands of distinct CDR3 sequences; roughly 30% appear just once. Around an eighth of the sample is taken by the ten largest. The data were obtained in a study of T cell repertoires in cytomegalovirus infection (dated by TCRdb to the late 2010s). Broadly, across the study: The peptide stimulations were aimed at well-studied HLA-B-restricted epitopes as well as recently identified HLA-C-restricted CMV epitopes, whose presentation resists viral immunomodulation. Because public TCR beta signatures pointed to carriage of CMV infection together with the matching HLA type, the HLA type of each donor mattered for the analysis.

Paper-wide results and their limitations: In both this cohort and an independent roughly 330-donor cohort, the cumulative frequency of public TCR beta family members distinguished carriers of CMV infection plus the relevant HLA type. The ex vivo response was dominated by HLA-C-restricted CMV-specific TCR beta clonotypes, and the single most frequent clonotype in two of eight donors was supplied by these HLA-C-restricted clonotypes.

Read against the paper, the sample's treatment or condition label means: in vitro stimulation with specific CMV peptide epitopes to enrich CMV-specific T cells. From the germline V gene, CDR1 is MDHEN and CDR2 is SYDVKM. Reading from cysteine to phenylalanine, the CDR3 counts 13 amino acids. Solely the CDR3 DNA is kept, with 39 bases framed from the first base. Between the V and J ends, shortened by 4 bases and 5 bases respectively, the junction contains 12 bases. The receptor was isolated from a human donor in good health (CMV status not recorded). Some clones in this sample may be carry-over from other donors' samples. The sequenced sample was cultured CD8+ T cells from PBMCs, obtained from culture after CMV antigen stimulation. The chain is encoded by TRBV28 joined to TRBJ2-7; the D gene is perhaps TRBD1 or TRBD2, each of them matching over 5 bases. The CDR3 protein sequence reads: CASSWDQGHEQYF. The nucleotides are TGTGCCAGCAGTTGGGACCAGGGACACGAGCAGTACTTC.